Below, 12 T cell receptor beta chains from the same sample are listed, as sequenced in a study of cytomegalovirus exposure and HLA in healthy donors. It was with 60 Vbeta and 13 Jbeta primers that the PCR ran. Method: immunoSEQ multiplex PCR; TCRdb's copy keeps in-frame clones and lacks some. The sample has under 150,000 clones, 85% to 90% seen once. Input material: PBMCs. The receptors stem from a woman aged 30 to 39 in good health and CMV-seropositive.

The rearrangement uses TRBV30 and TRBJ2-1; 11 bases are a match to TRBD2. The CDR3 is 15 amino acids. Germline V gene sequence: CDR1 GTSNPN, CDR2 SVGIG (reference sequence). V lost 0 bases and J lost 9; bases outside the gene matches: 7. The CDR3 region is CAWSVSPGLAAEQFF. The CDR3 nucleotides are TGTGCCTGGAGTGTATCCCCGGGACTAGCGGCTGAGCAGTTCTTC.

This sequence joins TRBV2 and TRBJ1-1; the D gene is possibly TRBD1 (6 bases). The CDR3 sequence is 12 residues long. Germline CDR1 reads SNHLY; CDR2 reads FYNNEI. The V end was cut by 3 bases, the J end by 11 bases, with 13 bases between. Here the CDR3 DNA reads TGTGCCAGCAGTGACAGGGGTAGAGTCGCTTTCTTT. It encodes CASSDRGRVAFF. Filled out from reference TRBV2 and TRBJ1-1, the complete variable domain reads EPEVTQTPSHQVTQMGQEVILRCVPISNHLYFYWYRQILGQKVEFLVSFYNNEISEKSEIFDDQFSVERPDGSNFTLKIRSTKLEDSAMYFCASSDRGRVAFFGQGTRLTVV.

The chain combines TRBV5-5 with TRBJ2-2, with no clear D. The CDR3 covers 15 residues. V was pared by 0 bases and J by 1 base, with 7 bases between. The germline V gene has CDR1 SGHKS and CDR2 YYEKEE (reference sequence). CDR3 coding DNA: TGTGCCAGCAGCTTGGGGGCAGGGAACACCGGGGAGCTGTTTTTT. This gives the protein CASSLGAGNTGELFF.

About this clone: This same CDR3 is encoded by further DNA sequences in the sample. The CDR3 here is CASSLGGGTEAFF. The CDR3 DNA reads as TGTGCCAGCAGCTTAGGAGGTGGAACTGAAGCTTTCTTT. The rearrangement joins TRBV7-9 to TRBJ1-1, with D unclear. Germline values: CDR1 SEHNR, CDR2 FQNEAQ (reference sequence). V was trimmed by 1 base and J by 5 bases, leaving 8 bases between them. CDR3 length equals 13 residues.

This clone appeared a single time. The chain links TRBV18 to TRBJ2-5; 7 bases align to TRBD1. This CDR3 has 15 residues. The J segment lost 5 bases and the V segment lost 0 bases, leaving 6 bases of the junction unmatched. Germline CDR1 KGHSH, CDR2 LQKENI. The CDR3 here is CASSPPGQRGETQYF. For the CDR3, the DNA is TGTGCCAGCTCACCACCGGGACAGCGAGGGGAGACCCAGTACTTC.

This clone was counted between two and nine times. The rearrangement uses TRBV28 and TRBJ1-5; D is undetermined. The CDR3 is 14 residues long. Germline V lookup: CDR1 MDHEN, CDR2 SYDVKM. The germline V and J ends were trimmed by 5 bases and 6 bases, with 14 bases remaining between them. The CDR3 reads CASSPFTVGQPQHF. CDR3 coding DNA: TGTGCCAGCAGTCCCTTCACAGTGGGTCAGCCCCAGCATTTT.

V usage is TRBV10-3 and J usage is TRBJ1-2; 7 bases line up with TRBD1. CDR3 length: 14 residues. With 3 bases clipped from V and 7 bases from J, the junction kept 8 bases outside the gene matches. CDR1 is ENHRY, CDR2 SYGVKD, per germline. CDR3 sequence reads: CAISDPGTAGGYTF. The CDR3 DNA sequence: TGTGCCATCAGTGACCCCGGGACAGCTGGTGGCTACACCTTC.

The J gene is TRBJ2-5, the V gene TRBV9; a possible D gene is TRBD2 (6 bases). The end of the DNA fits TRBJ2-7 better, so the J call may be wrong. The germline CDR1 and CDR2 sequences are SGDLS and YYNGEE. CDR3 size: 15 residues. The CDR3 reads CASSVDLGGSYEQYF. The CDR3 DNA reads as TGTGCCAGCAGCGTAGATCTGGGAGGATCCTACGAGCAGTACTTC.

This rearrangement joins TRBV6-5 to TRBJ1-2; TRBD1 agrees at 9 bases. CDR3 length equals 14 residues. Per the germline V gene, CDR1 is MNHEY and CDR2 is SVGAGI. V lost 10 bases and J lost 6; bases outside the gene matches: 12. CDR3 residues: CATSGQGGGHGYTF. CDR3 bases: TGTGCCACCTCGGGACAGGGCGGAGGTCATGGCTACACCTTC.

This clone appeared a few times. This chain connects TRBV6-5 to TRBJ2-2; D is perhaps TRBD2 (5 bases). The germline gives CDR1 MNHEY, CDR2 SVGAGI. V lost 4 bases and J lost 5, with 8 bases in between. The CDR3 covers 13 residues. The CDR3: CASSSPGTGELFF. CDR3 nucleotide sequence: TGTGCCAGCAGTTCTCCGGGGACCGGGGAGCTGTTTTTT.

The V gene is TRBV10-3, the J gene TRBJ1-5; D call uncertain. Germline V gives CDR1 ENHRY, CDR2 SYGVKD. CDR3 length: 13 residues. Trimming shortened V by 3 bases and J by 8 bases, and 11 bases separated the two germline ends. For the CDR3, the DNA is TGTGCCATCAGTGATGGCAGGTCAGAGCCCCAGCATTTT. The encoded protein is CAISDGRSEPQHF.

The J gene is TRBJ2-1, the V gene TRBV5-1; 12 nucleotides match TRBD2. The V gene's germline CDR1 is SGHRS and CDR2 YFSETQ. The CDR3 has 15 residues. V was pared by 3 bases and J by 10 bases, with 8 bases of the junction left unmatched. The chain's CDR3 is CASSSTSGSGLEQFF. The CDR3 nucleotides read TGCGCCAGCAGCTCGACTAGCGGGAGTGGTCTAGAGCAGTTCTTC.